The 20 T cell receptor beta chains listed next were all sequenced from one sample in a study of blood T cell repertoires in COVID-19. This table comes from immunoSEQ multiplex PCR, and its TCRdb copy is limited to in-frame clones, with some not included. The data show about 190,000 clones, with 87% seen just once and 20% to 25% held by the top ten. Sequences were obtained from peripheral blood. These TCRs come from a man in his 60s with active or convalescent COVID-19.

V is TRBV6-5 and J is TRBJ1-2; 10 bases are a match to TRBD1. Germline CDR1 and CDR2: MNHEY and SVGAGI. J was trimmed by 4 bases and V by 6 bases; bases with no gene match: 8. CDR3 length: 15 amino acids. The CDR3 here is CASRPDRGRSYGYTF. The CDR3 nucleotides read TGTGCCAGCAGACCCGACAGGGGGCGCAGCTATGGCTACACCTTC.

This chain uses TRBV5-1 with TRBJ1-3, with 7 positions matching TRBD1. Germline loops: CDR1 SGHRS, CDR2 YFSETQ. Germline trimming cut 0 bases from V and 0 bases from J; bases unmatched to any gene: 6. This CDR3 is built from 17 residues. The CDR3 DNA reads TGCGCCAGCAGCTTGGGGCCGACAGGGACCTCTGGAAACACCATATATTTT. Translating it yields CASSLGPTGTSGNTIYF. Full variable domain (remainder filled in from reference TRBV5-1 and TRBJ1-3): KAGVTQTPRYLIKTRGQQVTLSCSPISGHRSVSWYQQTPGQGLQFLFEYFSETQRNKGNFPGRFSGRQFSNSRSEMNVSTLELGDSALYLCASSLGPTGTSGNTIYFGEGSWLTVV.

The chain uses TRBV4-1 and TRBJ2-7, with D unclear. The CDR3 has 14 amino acids. Trimming pared 1 base from V and 2 bases from J, leaving 9 bases between. The germline gives CDR1 MGHRA, CDR2 YSYEKL. CDR3 loop: CASSQVVDTYEQYF. In DNA, the CDR3 is TGCGCCAGCAGCCAAGTTGTAGACACCTACGAGCAGTACTTC.

The chain joins TRBV6-5 to TRBJ2-5; TRBD2 matches at 9 bases. This CDR3 has 16 amino acids. J was trimmed by 6 bases and V by 0 bases; bases with no gene match: 8. CDR1 is MNHEY and CDR2 is SVGAGI in the germline V gene. DNA of the CDR3: TGTGCCAGCAGTTACTCGGGGGGAGGACTAGCGAAGACCCAGTACTTC. The encoded protein is CASSYSGGGLAKTQYF.

This clone occurred a few times. The CDR3 reads CASSIGEYEQYF. DNA for the CDR3: TGTGCCAGCAGCATCGGGGAATACGAGCAGTACTTC. The chain joins TRBV5-4 to TRBJ2-7, with a possible D match to TRBD2 (5 bases). Per the germline V gene, CDR1 is SGHNT and CDR2 is YYREEE (reference sequence). With 4 bases removed from V and 4 bases from J, the gap between germline ends came to 9 bases. The CDR3 length is 12 residues. Drawing the rest from reference TRBV5-4 and TRBJ2-7, the complete variable domain is ETGVTQSPTHLIKTRGQQVTLRCSSQSGHNTVSWYQQALGQGPQFIFQYYREEENGRGNFPPRFSGLQFPNYSSELNVNALELDDSALYLCASSIGEYEQYFGPGTRLTVT.

The V gene is TRBV10-1, the J gene TRBJ1-2; D is ambiguous. CDR3 length equals 13 residues. With 7 bases removed from V and 0 bases from J, the gap between germline ends came to 9 bases. Germline V lookup: CDR1 WNHNN, CDR2 SYGVQD (reference sequence). The CDR3 DNA follows: TGCGCCAGCACCCCCTTAGCTAACTATGGCTACACCTTC. Translated, it gives CASTPLANYGYTF.

In the case of this clone: This sample includes further DNA sequences coding for the same CDR3. This sequence joins TRBV5-1 and TRBJ1-1; D unclear. Trimming took off 0 bases at V and 4 bases at J, with 10 bases between the two ends. Germline V gene sequence: CDR1 SGHRS, CDR2 YFSETQ. The CDR3 loop spans 14 amino acids. CDR3 nucleotides: TGCGCCAGCAGCTTGGTTGCGGGGAGCACTGAAGCTTTCTTT. It is translated as CASSLVAGSTEAFF.

This clone has just one count. The rearrangement uses TRBV9 and TRBJ2-7, with D tentatively TRBD1 (6 bases). Germline V gene lookup returns CDR1 SGDLS and CDR2 YYNGEE. This CDR3 region has 16 residues. Trimming took off 2 bases at V and 1 base at J, with 16 bases between the two ends. The CDR3 loop is CASSVTPTGESYEQYF. CDR3 DNA: TGTGCCAGCAGCGTCACCCCGACAGGCGAATCCTACGAGCAGTACTTC.

The chain carries TRBV19 and TRBJ1-3; tentative D call: TRBD1 (6 bases). This CDR3 has 14 amino acids. Germline CDR1 LNHDA, CDR2 SQIVND (reference sequence). The V end was cut by 6 bases, the J end by 2 bases, with 11 bases between. The CDR3 region has the DNA TGTGCCAGTAGCCGGGGGGCAGCTGGAAACACCATATATTTT. It translates to CASSRGAAGNTIYF.

The chain carries TRBV9 and TRBJ2-3; no firm D call. In germline, CDR1 is SGDLS, CDR2 YYNGEE. Trimming took 3 bases from V and 0 from J, leaving 11 bases between them. The CDR3 contains 15 residues. As DNA, the CDR3 is TGTGCCAGCAGCGCCCGACACCTTAGCACAGATACGCAGTATTTT. This sequence encodes CASSARHLSTDTQYF.

CDR3 region: CASSPTVTQGEKLFF. In nucleotides, the CDR3 is TGTGCCAGCAGCCCAACCGTAACCCAGGGGGAAAAACTGTTTTTT. J is TRBJ1-4 and V is TRBV6-5, with D perhaps TRBD1 (6 bases). Germline-derived CDR1 and CDR2 are MNHEY and SVGAGI. V lost 6 bases and J 8 bases, leaving 19 bases between the germline ends. This CDR3 spans 15 amino acids.

This clone occurred once. The chain employs TRBV3-1 (or the pseudogene TRBV3-2) and TRBJ1-4; D remains unclear. From germline, CDR1 is LGHDT and CDR2 YNNKEL (reference sequence). The ends were cut back, 4 bases at V and 6 bases at J, with 12 bases in the middle. The CDR3 consists of 14 residues. The CDR3 DNA follows: TGTGCCAGCAGCCTGAGGGCGGGATATGAAAAACTGTTTTTT. Its translation: CASSLRAGYEKLFF.

This rearrangement joins TRBV5-1 to TRBJ1-1; the match to TRBD1 covers 9 bases. The V gene end was trimmed by 4 bases and the J gene end by 5 bases; junction bases not matched to a gene: 3. Looked up from germline, CDR1 is SGHRS and CDR2 is YFSETQ. The CDR3 runs to 13 residues. The CDR3 here is CASSLGTGTEAFF. CDR3 sequence (DNA): TGCGCCAGCAGCCTAGGGACAGGGACTGAAGCTTTCTTT.

This chain joins TRBV6-1 and TRBJ2-7, with 9 bases fitting TRBD1. Looked up from germline, CDR1 is MNHNS and CDR2 is SASEGT. V lost 3 bases and J lost 5; bases outside the gene matches: 8. CDR3 length: 15 residues. The CDR3 reads CASSDGGTGRNEQYF. The CDR3 DNA reads TGTGCCAGCAGTGATGGGGGGACAGGGAGGAACGAGCAGTACTTC.

This clone occurred a few times. The chain combines TRBV14 with TRBJ1-2; 8 bases are shared with TRBD1. Germline CDR1 SGHDN, CDR2 FVKESK. Trimming took 4 bases from V and 8 from J; bases not matched to a gene: 9. The CDR3 covers 14 residues. The CDR3 protein is CASSPLDRAGGYTF. In DNA form, the CDR3 reads TGTGCCAGCAGCCCCCTGGACAGGGCGGGAGGCTACACCTTC. The whole variable domain, filled in from reference TRBV14 and TRBJ1-2, reads EAGVTQFPSHSVIEKGQTVTLRCDPISGHDNLYWYRRVMGKEIKFLLHFVKESKQDESGMPNNRFLAERTGGTYSTLKVQPAELEDSGVYFCASSPLDRAGGYTFGSGTRLTVV.

By share, this clone counts as medium-sized. The chain carries TRBV28 and TRBJ2-4; D perhaps matches TRBD2 (6 bases). Germline-derived CDR1 and CDR2 are MDHEN and SYDVKM. This CDR3 spans 13 amino acids. Trimming shortened V by 5 bases and J by 10 bases, and 15 bases separated the two germline ends. The CDR3 is CASSIGGLGIQYF. For the CDR3, the DNA is TGTGCCAGCAGTATCGGGGGATTAGGGATTCAGTACTTC.

The rearrangement uses TRBV19 and TRBJ1-6; perhaps TRBD1 as D (5 bases). V lost 6 bases, J lost 10 bases, and 13 bases lay in between. CDR1 LNHDA and CDR2 SQIVND come from the germline V gene (reference sequence). This CDR3 contains 13 residues. The CDR3 here is CASSPGRGSPLHF. As DNA, the CDR3 is TGTGCCAGTAGCCCCGGCCGGGGGTCACCCCTCCACTTT.

This clone was recorded only once. Compared with germline, one end of the junction differs, possibly owing to a read error. The J gene is TRBJ1-5, the V gene TRBV10-1; D not certain. The CDR3 runs 10 residues. Germline assignment: CDR1 WNHNN and CDR2 SYGVQD (reference sequence). CDR3 sequence (DNA): TGCGCCAGCAGTGTCACCCCCCCCGGTTTT. Protein sequence: CASSVTPPGF.

The chain joins TRBV30 to TRBJ2-1, with TRBD1 matching 11 bases. The CDR3 covers 15 residues. Germline V gives CDR1 GTSNPN, CDR2 SVGIG (reference sequence). J gave up 6 bases and V 5 bases, and 9 bases lay outside the gene matches. In DNA form, the CDR3 reads TGTGCCTGGGGTGGGACAGGGGGTTTGGTCAATGAGCAGTTCTTC. Residues: CAWGGTGGLVNEQFF. Combining the CDR3 with reference TRBV30 and TRBJ2-1 gives the whole variable domain SQTIHQWPATLVQPVGSPLSLECTVEGTSNPNLYWYRQAAGRGLQLLFYSVGIGQISSEVPQNLSASRPQDRQFILSSKKLLLSDSGFYLCAWGGTGGLVNEQFFGPGTRLTVL.

CDR3 nucleotide sequence: TGTGCCAGCAGTTTTTTCGGCTCACGGGGCAATCAGCCCCAGCATTTT. Translated: CASSFFGSRGNQPQHF. This rearrangement joins TRBV27 to TRBJ1-5; D is uncertain. V lost 3 bases to trimming and J lost 2 bases, with 14 bases between them. Germline V lookup: CDR1 MNHEY, CDR2 SMNVEV (reference sequence). This CDR3 spans 16 amino acids.